Following are 5 T cell receptor beta chains from one sample sequenced in a study of monozygotic twins with inflammatory bowel disease (dated by TCRdb to the late 2010s). Libraries were built with 5' RACE. TCRdb records Illumina HiSeq 2500 as the sequencer. The reads, reprocessed by TCRdb, yield one row per CDR3 protein sequence and no DNA. The data table for this sample lists about 300,000 distinct CDR3 sequences. Roughly 5.8% of the sample is in the top ten clones. Input material: blood. These receptors all come from a human donor with ulcerative colitis or Crohn's disease, or a healthy co-twin of an affected twin (not recorded which).

The chain recombines TRBV5-1 with TRBJ2-3; TCRdb's D gene call, TRBD2, goes unchecked for lack of DNA. This CDR3 comprises 15 residues. Per the germline V gene, CDR1 is SGHRS and CDR2 is YFSETQ. The CDR3 sequence: CASRPGTSGTDTQYF.

The chain is built from TRBV5-1 and TRBJ2-6. Per germline, CDR1 SGHRS and CDR2 YFSETQ. The CDR3 totals 14 residues. The CDR3: CASIWWVGANVLTF.

V usage is TRBV12-3 or TRBV12-4 and J usage is TRBJ2-5; TCRdb's D gene call, TRBD2, goes unchecked for lack of DNA. The CDR3 runs to 20 residues. The chain's CDR3 is CASSLKTSGGPSRNQETQYF.

The gene calls are TRBV6-1 and TRBJ1-5; the D gene TCRdb calls, TRBD1, cannot be checked with no DNA. The length of the CDR3 is 15 residues. From germline, CDR1 is MNHNS and CDR2 SASEGT. The CDR3 spells CASSEWDRGTQPQHF.

The V gene is TRBV29-1, the J gene TRBJ2-1; TCRdb's D call, TRBD2, is unchecked because there is no DNA. Germline V gives CDR1 SQVTM, CDR2 ANQGSEA. The length of the CDR3 is 15 residues. The chain's CDR3 is CSVESSGILFNEQFF.